This T cell receptor (beta chain) was identified in a study of cytomegalovirus exposure and HLA in healthy donors (dated by TCRdb to about 2017). Turning to the overall study: An earlier analysis of several hundred of the donors reported approximately 270 Gb of sequence data and 117 million unique TCR beta sequences from 150 million to 200 million T cells. Roughly 300 gigabases of sequencing data and 80 million or so unique TCR sequences were included in an early release covering 500 to 750 HLA-typed donors. In an earlier analysis of roughly 600 of the donors, high-throughput TCR beta sequencing was used to judge whether each TCR beta V gene segment behaved as functional or pseudogenic. Along with the roughly 670-subject first cohort, a separate validation cohort of roughly 110 different subjects was used. Alongside the repertoire data, information on donor age, sex, ethnicity and CMV serostatus was compiled. In the later analysis, no new phenotypic data were used to find candidate immune exposures; instead, reliance was placed on TCR beta sequences and their occurrence across donors. Class I and class II HLA loci were covered by the typing at four-digit resolution. A later analysis re-analyzed previously published TCR beta repertoires from several hundred donors and added high-resolution HLA genotyping to study TCR occurrence patterns. Across roughly 420 genotyped donors of the cohort, an average of about 240,000 unique TCR beta nucleotide sequences per donor were sequenced, and about a sixth of those sequences were non-productive. Typing coverage varied by locus: roughly 629-630 donors for A, B, C, DRB1 and DQB1; more than 500 for DQA1; more than 600 for DPA1; fewer than 480 for DPB1. The aim of the study was to test whether cataloging public T cell receptors could identify signatures of past pathogen exposure. To predict cytomegalovirus infection status, the study brought together high-throughput TCR immunosequencing, statistical association of individual TCRs with disease status, and machine learning. Because of strong linkage in the cohort, 4 to 6 DR-DQ haplotypes were treated as single units for association and clustering. The study used immunosequencing to profile the T cell repertoires of about 670 subjects and linked those repertoires to cytomegalovirus serostatus. The genetic ancestry cluster associated with self-reported Caucasian donors included 81% of the approximately 400 genotyped donors. Every repertoire in the discovery cohort had been generated on one and the same sequencing platform. In a later genetic analysis, genome-wide SNP genotypes for about three fifths of the roughly 670 donors were used, and that subset was treated as a discovery cohort.

Comments on this clone: The antigen this receptor binds is unknown. No much larger clone is present one base from it, and per-base qualities are unavailable.

The cohort comprised around 700 healthy bone marrow donors. All cohort members were sampled while nominally healthy, although unrecorded immune exposures were likely present. The donor tested CMV seronegative, placing the donor among the 350 to 400 seronegative members of the cohort. A peripheral blood sample was provided by each donor, and peripheral blood mononuclear cells were used for TCR beta sequencing. The Qiagen DNeasy Blood Extraction Kit was used to extract genomic DNA from the blood cell samples. The CDR3 contains 15 residues, cysteine and phenylalanine counted. This entry keeps only the CDR3 DNA: 45 bases, framed from base 1. Clipping removes 3 bases from V and 2 bases from J, with 7 as the unmatched junction base count. The germline V gene (reference sequence) provides CDR1 WNHNN and CDR2 SYGVQD. Libraries were made using the immunoSEQ multiplex PCR assay. For the multiplex PCR, a mixture combining 60 forward primers for TCR Vbeta segments and 13 reverse primers for TCR Jbeta segments was used. Amplification of the CDR3 region of rearranged TCR beta genes was performed with a multiplex PCR assay on genomic DNA. On the Illumina HiSeq System, the amplified TCR beta libraries were sequenced as 87-base-pair reads. The authors' pipeline ran thus. In a later analysis, tens of millions of unique TCR beta chains were counted across the approximately 620 repertoires, and approximately 11 million of these chains were shared by at least two donors. A nearest-neighbor algorithm error-corrected the raw reads and collapsed the reads into unique sequences, merging closely related sequences to remove PCR and sequencing errors. CDR3 sequences were aligned to IMGT reference sequences to assign V, D and J gene segments. Each retained sequence needed at least a six-nucleotide match to both a V gene segment and a J gene segment. A rearrangement counted as productive if the CDR3 had no stop codons and remained in frame with V and J, and every other rearrangement counted as non-productive. CDR3 was defined according to IMGT convention as the region running from the second conserved V-encoded cysteine to the conserved J-encoded phenylalanine. The earlier analysis of some 540 of the donors excluded any sequence lacking an unambiguous match to a single V gene segment. In an earlier analysis of 587 of the donors, V segments were called functional above 56.7% productive rearrangements and were called segregating when the between-donor standard deviation exceeded 5%. To diagnose cytomegalovirus status from the catalog of TCR beta chain sequences, a statistical classification framework was built. V and J gene assignment, in a later analysis, came from comparing TCR nucleotide sequences with IMGT/GENE-DB human TR gene sequences. The TCRdist pipeline was used in a later analysis to assign CDR3 sequences and most-parsimonious VDJ recombination scenarios. A later analysis defined each TCR beta chain by its CDR3 amino acid sequence plus V-gene family, and excluded reads lacking a unique V-gene family. As a way to deal with suspected cross-contamination and a sequencing artifact, a later analysis dropped 640 or so nucleotide sequences that were highly shared and had low generation probability. For each public chain, a later analysis derived a clonal expansion index from normalized ranks of inferred template counts within each repertoire. In a later analysis, generation probabilities were computed with a VDJ recombination model fitted to out-of-frame rearrangements, and the resulting probabilities were checked against IGoR. A later analysis scored TCR-TCR, TCR-HLA and TCR-CMV co-occurrence with hypergeometric tests, applying a repertoire-size bias correction to TCR pairs. A later analysis estimated false discovery rates by permuting HLA or CMV assignments 20 times. In a later analysis, co-occurring TCRs were grouped using DBSCAN, and TCRdist sequence similarity was added for clustering within HLA-allele-positive subsets. Repertoires with fewer than 30,000 or more than 120,000 public chains were left out of co-occurrence clustering, as were about 5 repertoires with anomalous nucleotide sharing. Drawn from immuneACCESS, this table holds only the in-frame rearrangements with V and J called that TCRdb kept. Clones are partly lost; checked studies trace under half to an unresolved V gene and leave the rest unexplained. The D gene and trimming were derived from the DNA, and the V and J assignments and clone size from that table. The sample records about 170,000 clones, about three quarters of which are singletons. Jointly, the top ten make up roughly 1.6% of the sample.

The research as a whole found: The 87-base-pair reads could not distinguish some IMGT-functional V segments, including TRBV6-2 and TRBV6-3, so those segments were excluded. V-gene and J-gene trimming of TCR beta chains was associated with a missense DCLRE1C variant in a later genetic analysis, and the association was replicated in an independent cohort. Linkage disequilibrium might explain the correlated functional status among segregating V segments, but an unknown experimental factor could not be excluded. Sequencing depth was assumed to be roughly uniform across donors in the presence/absence analyses, though that assumption may not hold. The cohort was sequenced for TCR beta chains only, and without alpha or paired-chain data the features that could be detected were limited. HLA typing was unavailable for some donors at each locus, so association tests used only the typed subset. Compared with equally common non-associated chains, HLA-associated TCR beta chains in a later analysis were more clonally expanded and had lower generation probabilities. The classifier was reported to diagnose cytomegalovirus status with high specificity and sensitivity in both the original cohort and the validation cohort. In an earlier analysis of fewer than 750 of the donors, most TCR beta V segments were observed in productive rearrangements about 87% or about 30% of the time, broadly matching IMGT annotations. In a later analysis, 16,951 TCR beta sequences were associated with specific HLA alleles at a false discovery rate of 0.05. According to a later genetic analysis, donors in an Asian-associated ancestry cluster had fewer N-insertions in productive TCRs than the approximately 710-donor mean. A further reported finding was that TCR beta sequences accurately predicted the HLA-A and HLA-B alleles for most subjects in the first cohort. A cluster of highly shared sequence variants was judged likely to be a technical artifact of the sequencing pipeline. Over 15 rarely observed V segments, including chromosome 9 orphons, were excluded from the earlier analysis of a few hundred of the donors because counts were too low. Three of the identified cytomegalovirus-associated TCR beta chains were confirmed in vitro to be specific for cytomegalovirus antigens. Assigning TCR associations to individual alleles was difficult when HLA alleles, especially DR and DQ, strongly co-occurred. A total of around 150 TCR beta chains were listed by the study as associated with cytomegalovirus. In a later analysis, TCR association rates were found to vary across HLA loci, with the most associated TCRs seen for DRB1 alleles and the fewest for HLA-C alleles. In a later analysis, several top co-occurrence clusters were reported to appear linked to parvovirus B19, influenza, CMV and Epstein-Barr virus. It was suggested by the authors that the approach could potentially be generalized to other disease states and immunological phenotypes. A later analysis found that most CMV-associated TCR beta chains appeared HLA-restricted, with HLA associations seemingly driven largely by CMV exposure. Immune exposure information for the cohort was limited to CMV serostatus. Across donors, most TCR sequences were observed very rarely, whereas some public TCRs were present in many individuals.

The chain couples TRBV10-1 to TRBJ2-7; the central 7 bases match TRBD1. This TCR was sampled from a girl aged 5 to 17 in good health and CMV-seronegative. Sequenced sample: PBMCs. The CDR3 region has the sequence CASSEGSQGAYEQYF. The nucleotide sequence reads as follows: TGCGCCAGCAGTGAAGGGTCCCAGGGGGCCTACGAGCAGTACTTC.